These T cell receptor beta chains were read from a single sample in a study of blood T cell repertoires in COVID-19. Assay: immunoSEQ multiplex PCR; the TCRdb copy retains only in-frame clones and omits some. The data show about 130,000 clones, about 80% seen once. Sequencing input: PBMCs or T cells enriched from blood (not recorded which). These TCRs come from a man in his fifties or sixties who had recovered from COVID-19. CDR3s include the opening cysteine and the closing phenylalanine or tryptophan. The D gene is left open where the match is weak. Size is stated for part of the rows, as once, few or many counts, or as a class when the clone is expanded.

J gene: TRBJ2-5; clone size: -; D gene: TRBD2; V gene: TRBV6-2/TRBV6-3; CDR3 protein: CASSYLAVLGTQYF; CDR3 DNA: TGTGCCAGCAGTTACCTAGCGGTGCTGGGGACCCAGTACTTC
J gene: TRBJ1-6; clone size: -; D gene: -; V gene: TRBV2; CDR3 protein: CASSAQGYNSPLHF; CDR3 DNA: TGTGCCAGCAGTGCACAGGGATATAATTCACCCCTCCACTTT
J gene: TRBJ2-1; clone size: -; D gene: -; V gene: TRBV19; CDR3 protein: CASSLARSHEQFF; CDR3 DNA: TGTGCCAGTAGTTTGGCGAGGTCCCATGAGCAGTTCTTC
J gene: TRBJ2-3; clone size: -; D gene: -; V gene: TRBV6-2/TRBV6-3; CDR3 protein: CASSYPSDTDTQYF; CDR3 DNA: TGTGCCAGCAGTTACCCTAGCGACACAGATACGCAGTATTTT
J gene: TRBJ2-7; clone size: -; D gene: -; V gene: TRBV7-8; CDR3 protein: CASSRIYEQYF; CDR3 DNA: TGTGCCAGCAGCCGTATCTACGAGCAGTACTTC
J gene: TRBJ2-1; clone size: once; D gene: TRBD1; V gene: TRBV7-2; CDR3 protein: CASSRDSYNEQFF; CDR3 DNA: TGTGCCAGCAGCCGGGACAGCTACAATGAGCAGTTCTTC
J gene: TRBJ1-5; clone size: -; D gene: TRBD1; V gene: TRBV6-2/TRBV6-3; CDR3 protein: CASSLRGLQPQHF; CDR3 DNA: TGTGCCAGCAGCCTCAGGGGGCTTCAGCCCCAGCATTTT
J gene: TRBJ1-6; clone size: -; D gene: -; V gene: TRBV28; CDR3 protein: CASGGRDSPLHF; CDR3 DNA: TGTGCCAGCGGTGGGAGGGACTCACCCCTCCACTTT
J gene: TRBJ2-2; clone size: -; D gene: TRBD2; V gene: TRBV5-4; CDR3 protein: CASSPMRGGGRTGELFF; CDR3 DNA: TGTGCCAGCAGCCCCATGCGGGGCGGGGGTCGGACCGGGGAGCTGTTTTTT
J gene: TRBJ1-2; clone size: -; D gene: -; V gene: TRBV28; CDR3 protein: CASSSGGAVYGYTF; CDR3 DNA: TGTGCCAGCAGTTCCGGTGGGGCCGTCTATGGCTACACCTTC
J gene: TRBJ2-1; clone size: -; D gene: TRBD2; V gene: TRBV24-1; CDR3 protein: CATSDSWGGENNEQFF; CDR3 DNA: TGTGCCACCAGTGATTCCTGGGGAGGGGAAAACAATGAGCAGTTCTTC
J gene: TRBJ2-7; clone size: -; D gene: -; V gene: TRBV28; CDR3 protein: CASSWPGTYEQYF; CDR3 DNA: TGTGCCAGCAGCTGGCCGGGTACCTACGAGCAGTACTTC
J gene: TRBJ2-1; clone size: -; D gene: TRBD1; V gene: TRBV18; CDR3 protein: CASSRRDRDWNEQFF; CDR3 DNA: TGTGCCAGCTCCCGCCGGGACAGGGATTGGAATGAGCAGTTCTTC
J gene: TRBJ1-5; clone size: few; D gene: TRBD1; V gene: TRBV7-2; CDR3 protein: CASSLAGDRVNNQPQHF; CDR3 DNA: TGTGCCAGCAGCTTAGCCGGGGACAGGGTCAACAATCAGCCCCAGCATTTT
J gene: TRBJ2-2; clone size: -; D gene: TRBD2; V gene: TRBV5-1; CDR3 protein: CASSLDPLAGGNTGELFF; CDR3 DNA: TGCGCCAGCAGCTTGGATCCCTTAGCGGGGGGAAACACCGGGGAGCTGTTTTTT
J gene: TRBJ1-2; clone size: once; D gene: -; V gene: TRBV3-1/TRBV3-2; CDR3 protein: CASSPPYGANYGYTF; CDR3 DNA: TGTGCCAGCAGCCCCCCGTATGGAGCTAACTATGGCTACACCTTC
J gene: TRBJ1-1; clone size: -; D gene: -; V gene: TRBV5-1; CDR3 protein: CASGGGMNTEAFF; CDR3 DNA: TGCGCCAGTGGCGGGGGGATGAACACTGAAGCTTTCTTT
J gene: TRBJ2-3; clone size: once; D gene: TRBD2; V gene: TRBV5-4; CDR3 protein: CASSLGFGGGTDTQYF; CDR3 DNA: TGTGCCAGCAGCTTGGGTTTCGGGGGGGGCACAGATACGCAGTATTTT
J gene: TRBJ1-1; clone size: -; D gene: TRBD1; V gene: TRBV29-1; CDR3 protein: CSARGQIGSEAFF; CDR3 DNA: TGCAGCGCTCGGGGACAGATAGGTAGTGAAGCTTTCTTT
J gene: TRBJ2-7; clone size: -; D gene: -; V gene: TRBV6-5; CDR3 protein: CASRRKQGHEQYF; CDR3 DNA: TGTGCCAGCAGGAGGAAACAGGGCCACGAGCAGTACTTC
J gene: TRBJ1-2; clone size: -; D gene: TRBD1; V gene: TRBV29-1; CDR3 protein: CSVGSGGRDTF; CDR3 DNA: TGCAGCGTTGGGTCAGGGGGCCGTGACACCTTC
J gene: TRBJ2-1; clone size: -; D gene: -; V gene: TRBV11-3; CDR3 protein: CASSSAPLENYEQFF; CDR3 DNA: TGTGCCAGCAGCTCCGCCCCACTAGAGAACTATGAGCAGTTCTTC
J gene: TRBJ2-5; clone size: -; D gene: TRBD1; V gene: TRBV7-9; CDR3 protein: CASSLGDRGHGTQYF; CDR3 DNA: TGTGCCAGCAGCTTAGGGGACAGGGGGCATGGGACCCAGTACTTC
J gene: TRBJ2-3; clone size: -; D gene: -; V gene: TRBV7-2; CDR3 protein: CASSLHPRQTTDTQYF; CDR3 DNA: TGTGCCAGCAGCCTACACCCTCGACAGACCACAGATACGCAGTATTTT
J gene: TRBJ2-7; clone size: once; D gene: -; V gene: TRBV18; CDR3 protein: CASSPPGISYEQYF; CDR3 DNA: TGTGCCAGCTCCCCCCCGGGGATCTCCTACGAGCAGTACTTC
J gene: TRBJ1-1; clone size: once; D gene: -; V gene: TRBV5-5; CDR3 protein: CASSLDIWGMNTEAFF; CDR3 DNA: TGTGCCAGCAGCTTGGATATCTGGGGCATGAACACTGAAGCTTTCTTT
J gene: TRBJ1-3; clone size: -; D gene: -; V gene: TRBV4-1; CDR3 protein: CASSHQGSGNTIYF; CDR3 DNA: TGCGCCAGCAGCCATCAGGGCTCTGGAAACACCATATATTTT
J gene: TRBJ1-1; clone size: -; D gene: -; V gene: TRBV7-3; CDR3 protein: CASSLNRASTEAFF; CDR3 DNA: TGTGCCAGCAGCTTAAACAGGGCGAGCACTGAAGCTTTCTTT
J gene: TRBJ2-5; clone size: -; D gene: -; V gene: TRBV5-1; CDR3 protein: CASSFQGPPIQETQYF; CDR3 DNA: TGCGCCAGCAGCTTTCAGGGGCCCCCAATCCAAGAGACCCAGTACTTC
J gene: TRBJ1-1; clone size: -; D gene: -; V gene: TRBV5-1; CDR3 protein: CASSDPPRGYTEAFF; CDR3 DNA: TGCGCCAGCAGCGATCCACCCCGGGGGTACACTGAAGCTTTCTTT
J gene: TRBJ2-5; clone size: -; D gene: -; V gene: TRBV12-3/TRBV12-4; CDR3 protein: CASSVALQETQYF; CDR3 DNA: TGTGCCAGCAGTGTCGCCCTACAAGAGACCCAGTACTTC
J gene: TRBJ2-7; clone size: -; D gene: TRBD1; V gene: TRBV6-5; CDR3 protein: CASQDRGQYEQYF; CDR3 DNA: TGTGCCAGCCAAGACAGGGGCCAATACGAGCAGTACTTC
J gene: TRBJ2-1; clone size: -; D gene: -; V gene: TRBV7-9; CDR3 protein: CASSVGLREQFF; CDR3 DNA: TGTGCCAGCAGCGTGGGACTTCGGGAGCAGTTCTTC
J gene: TRBJ2-7; clone size: -; D gene: -; V gene: TRBV29-1; CDR3 protein: CSVTSGKRDYEQYF; CDR3 DNA: TGCAGCGTGACCTCCGGGAAGAGGGACTACGAGCAGTACTTC
J gene: TRBJ2-7; clone size: -; D gene: TRBD1; V gene: TRBV11-2; CDR3 protein: CASSSLARDRDSSYEQYF; CDR3 DNA: TGTGCCAGCAGCTCGCTTGCCCGGGACAGGGATAGCTCCTACGAGCAGTACTTC
J gene: TRBJ2-1; clone size: -; D gene: TRBD1; V gene: TRBV24-1; CDR3 protein: CATSGSGTGNYNEQFF; CDR3 DNA: TGTGCCACCAGTGGTTCCGGGACAGGGAACTACAATGAGCAGTTCTTC
J gene: TRBJ2-3; clone size: -; D gene: -; V gene: TRBV10-3; CDR3 protein: CAISPTEGFFTDTQYF; CDR3 DNA: TGTGCCATCAGTCCGACGGAGGGTTTTTTCACAGATACGCAGTATTTT
J gene: TRBJ2-3; clone size: -; D gene: -; V gene: TRBV5-5; CDR3 protein: CASSFRISSTDTQYF; CDR3 DNA: TGTGCCAGCAGCTTTCGTATTTCTAGCACAGATACGCAGTATTTT
J gene: TRBJ2-1; clone size: -; D gene: TRBD1; V gene: TRBV7-3; CDR3 protein: CASSPRQGAYNEQFF; CDR3 DNA: TGTGCCAGCAGCCCCCGACAGGGGGCCTACAATGAGCAGTTCTTC
J gene: TRBJ2-3; clone size: -; D gene: TRBD1; V gene: TRBV11-3; CDR3 protein: CASSLGLGTGLDTQYF; CDR3 DNA: TGTGCCAGCAGCTTAGGGTTGGGGACAGGGCTAGATACGCAGTATTTT
J gene: TRBJ2-1; clone size: -; D gene: TRBD2; V gene: TRBV5-5; CDR3 protein: CASSLVAGDLYNEQFF; CDR3 DNA: TGTGCCAGCAGCTTGGTAGCGGGGGACCTATACAATGAGCAGTTCTTC
J gene: TRBJ1-3; clone size: -; D gene: -; V gene: TRBV11-1; CDR3 protein: CASSLSTAGNTIYF; CDR3 DNA: TGTGCCAGCAGCTTGTCGACAGCTGGAAACACCATATATTTT
J gene: TRBJ2-7; clone size: -; D gene: TRBD1; V gene: TRBV7-2; CDR3 protein: CASSLEDRAPISYEQYF; CDR3 DNA: TGTGCCAGCAGCTTAGAAGACAGGGCACCGATCTCCTACGAGCAGTACTTC
J gene: TRBJ1-5; clone size: -; D gene: TRBD1; V gene: TRBV18; CDR3 protein: CASSQDRAAQPQHF; CDR3 DNA: TGTGCCAGCTCACAGGACAGGGCGGCTCAGCCCCAGCATTTT
J gene: TRBJ2-7; clone size: -; D gene: TRBD2; V gene: TRBV7-6; CDR3 protein: CASGGSRTSGGSSYEQYF; CDR3 DNA: TGTGCCAGCGGCGGATCTCGGACTAGCGGGGGGTCCTCCTACGAGCAGTACTTC
J gene: TRBJ2-1; clone size: -; D gene: TRBD2; V gene: TRBV27; CDR3 protein: CASSSLAGGVNEQFF; CDR3 DNA: TGTGCCAGCAGTTCCTTAGCGGGGGGGGTCAATGAGCAGTTCTTC
J gene: TRBJ2-2; clone size: few; D gene: TRBD1; V gene: TRBV10-1; CDR3 protein: CASSAAGTGRVAGELFF; CDR3 DNA: TGCGCCAGCAGTGCTGCTGGGACAGGGAGAGTGGCCGGGGAGCTGTTTTTT
J gene: TRBJ1-4; clone size: -; D gene: -; V gene: TRBV20-1; CDR3 protein: CSASEAWGREVFEKLFF; CDR3 DNA: TGCAGTGCTAGTGAGGCTTGGGGGAGGGAAGTCTTCGAAAAACTGTTTTTT
J gene: TRBJ1-2; clone size: -; D gene: -; V gene: TRBV14; CDR3 protein: CASSHRWGTPNYGYTF; CDR3 DNA: TGTGCCAGCAGCCACCGGTGGGGGACTCCTAACTATGGCTACACCTTC
J gene: TRBJ2-5; clone size: once; D gene: TRBD2; V gene: TRBV18; CDR3 protein: CASSGGTSGKETQYF; CDR3 DNA: TGTGCCAGCTCCGGCGGGACTAGCGGAAAAGAGACCCAGTACTTC
J gene: TRBJ2-7; clone size: -; D gene: TRBD1; V gene: TRBV29-1; CDR3 protein: CSVATGYDEQYF; CDR3 DNA: TGCAGCGTTGCGACAGGGTACGACGAGCAGTACTTC
J gene: TRBJ1-6; clone size: -; D gene: -; V gene: TRBV11-2; CDR3 protein: CASSHGDSPLHF; CDR3 DNA: TGTGCCAGCAGCCACGGGGATTCACCCCTCCACTTT